This note documents a single T cell receptor (beta chain) sequence. This record comes from a study of blood T cell repertoires in COVID-19. In germline, CDR1 is SEHNR, CDR2 FQNEAQ (reference sequence). Between the trimmed V and J ends, which lost 1 base and 4 bases, there was a span of 18 bases. The length of the CDR3 is 17 residues. Profiled with immunoSEQ multiplex PCR; TCRdb holds only in-frame clones, not every one. The sample records 350,000 or so clones, 65% to 90% being singletons. Living in under 30 US areas, the participants were between roughly 18 and 95 years of age. Categorization into cohorts depended on clinical history that participants reported.

The receptor comes from a woman aged 40 to 55 with acute COVID-19. The rearrangement joins TRBV7-9 to TRBJ2-3, with a weak D call TRBD2 (6 bases). The sequencing input was PBMCs or T cells enriched from blood (not recorded which). In DNA, the CDR3 is TGTGCCAGCAGCTTAGGTTCTGCGGGGAGAGTGTCAGATACGCAGTATTTT. Translating it yields CASSLGSAGRVSDTQYF.